This T cell receptor (beta chain) was sequenced in a study of blood T cell repertoires in COVID-19. About the research overall: The samples span acute and convalescent COVID-19 from the United States, Italy and Spain. From T cells, B-cell-depleted T cells, or PBMCs came the material, which was cDNA or gDNA.

In the authors' workflow: Reference gene primer amplification in the assay estimated nucleated cell counts. Assay: immunoSEQ multiplex PCR; the TCRdb copy retains only in-frame clones and omits some. V, J and clone size derive from that table, while D and trimming were established from the DNA sequence. This repertoire shows fewer than 350,000 clones, approximately 80% found once; its top ten account for around 4%. The sequencing sample was made of peripheral blood. The TCR comes from a woman between 50 and 59 years old with active or convalescent COVID-19.

The DNA for the CDR3 is TGCGCCAGCAGCCAGGACACAGGGACCCTCTCCTACAATGAGCAGTTCTTC. This codes for CASSQDTGTLSYNEQFF. The chain links TRBV4-1 to TRBJ2-1, with a possible D match to TRBD1 (6 bases). This CDR3 contains 17 residues. The germline V and J ends were trimmed by 3 bases and 0 bases, with 15 bases remaining between them. The germline gives CDR1 MGHRA, CDR2 YSYEKL.